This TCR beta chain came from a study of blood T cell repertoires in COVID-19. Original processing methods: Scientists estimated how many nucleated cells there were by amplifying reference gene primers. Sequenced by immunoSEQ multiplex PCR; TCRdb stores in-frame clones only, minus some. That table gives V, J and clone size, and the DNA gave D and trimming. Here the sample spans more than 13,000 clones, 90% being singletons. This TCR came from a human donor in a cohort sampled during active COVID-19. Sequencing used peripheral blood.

DNA for the CDR3: TGTGCCAGCAGCTCCGGGACAGGGGATTATAGCAATCAGCCCCAGCATTTT. This sequence encodes CASSSGTGDYSNQPQHF. This rearrangement joins TRBV3-1 (or the pseudogene TRBV3-2) to TRBJ1-5, with 10 bases lining up with TRBD1. Germline CDR1 and CDR2: LGHDT and YNNKEL (reference sequence). There are 17 residues in the CDR3. J gave up 0 bases and V 5 bases, and 7 bases lay outside the gene matches.